The clone carrying this T cell receptor (beta chain) was detected only a few times. This sample was taken from a study of T cell repertoires in cytomegalovirus infection. Study overall: Matching HLA type and CMV infection were both indicated by public TCR beta signatures.

Each CDR3 protein gets one entry after TCRdb re-called the reads with MiXCR. The sample holds 300,000 to 400,000 distinct CDR3 sequences, approximately 18% seen once. Between the trimmed V and J ends, which lost 1 base and 4 bases, there was a span of 8 bases. The CDR3 is 13 residues long. Looked up from germline, CDR1 is LNHNV and CDR2 is YYDKDF (reference sequence). Sequenced input: PBMCs. The chain is built from TRBV15 and TRBJ2-7; D remains unclear. This sequence was found in a human donor in good health (CMV status not recorded). Some clones in this sample may be carry-over from other donors' samples. The CDR3 nucleotides are TGTGCCACCAGCAGAGGCGGTTTATACGAGCAGTACTTC. Amino acid sequence: CATSRGGLYEQYF. Full variable domain (missing parts from reference TRBV15 and TRBJ2-7): DAMVIQNPRYQVTQFGKPVTLSCSQTLNHNVMYWYQQKSSQAPKLLFHYYDKDFNNEADTPDNFQSRRPNTSFCFLDIRSPGLGDTAMYLCATSRGGLYEQYFGPGTRLTVT.